The next 25 T cell receptor beta chains were all read from a single sample in a study of blood T cell repertoires in COVID-19. TCRdb's copy holds only in-frame clones and misses some; the assay was immunoSEQ multiplex PCR. The sample yields 84,000 or so clones, under 85% seen once. Source material: peripheral blood. The source of these receptors is a human donor in a cohort sampled during active COVID-19.

This sequence joins TRBV19 and TRBJ2-7; 7 bases line up with TRBD2. The length of the CDR3 is 15 residues. Losses at the gene ends were 2 bases for V and 5 bases for J; bases not matched to a gene: 9. CDR1 is LNHDA, CDR2 SQIVND, per germline (reference sequence). The CDR3 DNA sequence: TGTGCCAGTAGTATATCCCTTACCGGGGGGAACGAGCAGTACTTC. It yields the protein CASSISLTGGNEQYF.

The rearrangement links TRBV9 to TRBJ1-2; unclear D gene. Germline CDR1 reads SGDLS; CDR2 reads YYNGEE. CDR3 length: 15 residues. With 0 bases removed from V and 0 bases from J, the gap between germline ends came to 9 bases. Here the CDR3 reads CASSVGAEPNYGYTF. The CDR3 nucleotides are TGTGCCAGCAGCGTAGGGGCAGAACCTAACTATGGCTACACCTTC.

The V call is TRBV6-5, the J call TRBJ1-1; D might be TRBD1 (5 bases). The V end lost 2 bases, the J end lost 7 bases, and 8 bases lay between the germline ends. From germline, CDR1 is MNHEY and CDR2 SVGAGI. The CDR3 contains 12 residues. The CDR3 DNA follows: TGTGCCAGCAGTTACCACACAGGTGAAGCTTTCTTT. Protein product: CASSYHTGEAFF.

The rearrangement joins TRBV3-1 (or the pseudogene TRBV3-2) to TRBJ2-7, with a tentative D call TRBD2 (5 bases). Trimming cost V 5 bases and J 2 bases, with 16 bases left between them. The germline V gene has CDR1 LGHDT and CDR2 YNNKEL (reference sequence). The CDR3 spans 15 residues. The CDR3 protein is CASSNGGGWAYEQYF. The CDR3 DNA is TGTGCCAGCAGCAACGGAGGCGGGTGGGCCTACGAGCAGTACTTC.

This chain uses TRBV6-5 with TRBJ2-5; no definite D call. V dropped 8 bases and J dropped 5 bases, with 15 bases sitting between them. The CDR3 length is 13 residues. Germline V gene lookup returns CDR1 MNHEY and CDR2 SVGAGI. CDR3 in DNA: TGTGCCAGCCTCTTGCGGTCTAGGGAGACCCAGTACTTC. Protein: CASLLRSRETQYF.

This clone is a singleton in its sample. The genes are TRBV5-5 and TRBJ2-5, with 8 bases identical to TRBD1. The CDR3 contains 16 residues. From germline, CDR1 is SGHKS and CDR2 YYEKEE (reference sequence). V lost 1 base, J lost 5 bases, and 10 bases stayed unmatched. The CDR3 here is CASSLRRQGAGETQYF. CDR3 nucleotide sequence: TGTGCCAGCAGCTTGCGCCGGCAGGGGGCAGGGGAGACCCAGTACTTC.

The J gene is TRBJ1-1, the V gene TRBV19; 7 bases map to TRBD1. CDR3 size: 16 residues. V was pared by 8 bases and J by 0 bases, with 12 bases of the junction left unmatched. Per the germline V gene, CDR1 is LNHDA and CDR2 is SQIVND (reference sequence). For the CDR3, the DNA is TGTGCCAGTGGACCAACAGGGGCACTCCTGAACACTGAAGCTTTCTTT. Its translation: CASGPTGALLNTEAFF.

The genes are TRBV6-5 and TRBJ2-7; weak D call: TRBD2 (6 bases). The CDR3 runs to 14 residues. Trimming removed 8 bases at V and 0 bases at J, with 14 bases between. CDR1 is MNHEY, CDR2 SVGAGI, per germline. CDR3 loop: CASHGGALSYEQYF. CDR3 coding DNA: TGTGCCAGCCACGGAGGGGCGCTCTCCTACGAGCAGTACTTC.

This sequence joins TRBV5-1 and TRBJ1-5; TRBD1 matches 8 bases. CDR3 size: 15 residues. Germline CDR1 SGHRS, CDR2 YFSETQ. The junction had 4 bases not matched to a gene; V was cut back by 0 bases and J by 5 bases. CDR3 nucleotide sequence: TGCGCCAGCAGCTTGGGGTCAGGGGGCGATCAGCCCCAGCATTTT. Amino acids: CASSLGSGGDQPQHF.

This chain uses TRBV27 with TRBJ2-3, with 7 bases identical to TRBD2. Germline CDR1 and CDR2: MNHEY and SMNVEV (reference sequence). The CDR3 runs to 15 residues. Trimming removed 4 bases from V and 2 bases from J; junction bases left unmatched: 6. CDR3 protein: CASSYDGGNTDTQYF. CDR3 DNA sequence: TGTGCCAGCAGTTACGACGGGGGGAACACAGATACGCAGTATTTT.

This clone was seen just once. The genes are TRBV29-1 and TRBJ1-4; D remains unclear. The CDR3 runs 12 residues. V was pared by 1 base and J by 3 bases, with 3 bases between. Germline V CDR1 and CDR2: SQVTM, ANQGSEA. CDR3 residues: CSVEGPNEKLFF. CDR3 DNA sequence: TGCAGCGTTGAAGGGCCTAATGAAAAACTGTTTTTT.

The chain links TRBV5-6 to TRBJ2-7; tentatively, D is TRBD2 (6 bases). CDR1 is SGHDT, CDR2 YYEEEE, per germline. The length of the CDR3 is 13 residues. The V gene lost 3 bases and the J gene lost 3 bases, with 10 bases spanning the gap. CDR3 sequence: CASSSRGGYEQYF. The CDR3 DNA is TGTGCCAGCAGCTCCCGGGGAGGCTACGAGCAGTACTTC.

The chain is built from TRBV2 and TRBJ2-7, with D possibly matching TRBD1 (5 bases). V was clipped by 8 bases and J by 9 bases, with 20 bases between them. CDR1 is SNHLY, CDR2 FYNNEI, per germline. CDR3 length: 13 amino acids. CDR3 amino acids: CASSFGREDVQYF. CDR3 sequence (DNA): TGTGCCAGCTCGTTCGGCAGGGAAGACGTGCAGTACTTC.

V usage is TRBV5-4 and J usage is TRBJ2-5; a weak D match, TRBD2 (6 bases). Germline V gene data show CDR1 as SGHNT and CDR2 as YYREEE (reference sequence). The V gene lost 3 bases and the J gene lost 4 bases, with 10 bases spanning the gap. CDR3 size: 13 residues. The DNA of the CDR3 is TGTGCCAGCAGCTGGCGGGGAGGAGAGACCCAGTACTTC. Amino acids: CASSWRGGETQYF.

This sequence joins TRBV9 and TRBJ2-3; 7 bases fit TRBD2. This CDR3 is built from 16 residues. V lost 2 bases and J lost 0; bases outside the gene matches: 6. Per germline, CDR1 SGDLS and CDR2 YYNGEE. The CDR3 loop is CASSVDAGESTDTQYF. CDR3 DNA sequence: TGTGCCAGCAGCGTCGACGCGGGGGAGAGCACAGATACGCAGTATTTT.

The CDR3 reads CASSWTGQNYEQYF. In DNA form, the CDR3 reads TGCGCCAGCAGCTGGACGGGACAGAACTACGAGCAGTACTTC. The V gene is TRBV5-1, the J gene TRBJ2-7, with 7 positions matching TRBD1. The CDR3 sequence is 14 residues long. In germline, CDR1 is SGHRS, CDR2 YFSETQ. V gave up 3 bases and J gave up 3 bases; unmatched junction bases: 6.

The V call is TRBV30, the J call TRBJ1-1; D not resolved. There are 13 residues in the CDR3. CDR1 is GTSNPN, CDR2 SVGIG, per germline (reference sequence). The CDR3 coding sequence is TGTGCAACCGGGGATCGCCTAAACACTGAAGCTTTCTTT. Translation gives CATGDRLNTEAFF.

The chain recombines TRBV11-2 with TRBJ2-7; D is possibly TRBD2 (6 bases). V shed 5 bases and J shed 6 bases, with 17 bases lying between them. Germline loops: CDR1 SGHAT, CDR2 FQNNGV. CDR3 length: 14 residues. CDR3 nucleotides: TGTGCCAGCAGCAGAGCGCGGGGACGGAGCGAGCAGTACTTC. Translating it yields CASSRARGRSEQYF.

V is TRBV6-5 and J is TRBJ1-2; no clear D. The CDR3 runs to 13 residues. Trimming stripped 6 bases from V and 7 bases from J, with 15 bases between. From germline, CDR1 is MNHEY and CDR2 SVGAGI. Written as DNA, the CDR3 is TGTGCCAGCAGCTCTGGGATAGCGCGTGGCTACACCTTC. Encoded protein: CASSSGIARGYTF.

This rearrangement joins TRBV3-1 (or the pseudogene TRBV3-2) to TRBJ1-2; 7 positions agree with TRBD1. Per germline, CDR1 LGHDT and CDR2 YNNKEL (reference sequence). Trimming cost V 4 bases and J 2 bases; bases outside gene matches: 7. The CDR3 has 15 residues. As DNA, the CDR3 is TGTGCCAGCAGCCGGACAGGACAGGCAAACTATGGCTACACCTTC. Protein product: CASSRTGQANYGYTF.

This clone was observed a single time. CDR3 DNA: TGTGCCAGCAGCCCACAGGTGAACACCGGGGAGCTGTTTTTT. Its translation is CASSPQVNTGELFF. The rearrangement uses TRBV14 and TRBJ2-2; TRBD1 might be the D (5 bases). With 4 bases removed from V and 1 base from J, the gap between germline ends came to 7 bases. The CDR3 consists of 14 residues. CDR1 is SGHDN, CDR2 FVKESK, per germline.

The rearrangement joins TRBV7-9 to TRBJ1-1, with TRBD1 identical over 7 bases. CDR1 is SEHNR and CDR2 is FQNEAQ in the germline V gene (reference sequence). The CDR3 spans 13 residues. V lost 5 bases, J lost 4 bases, and 4 bases stayed unmatched. CDR3 amino acids: CASSMRQGTEAFF. The CDR3 DNA reads TGTGCCAGCAGCATGAGACAGGGCACTGAAGCTTTCTTT.

The chain has TRBV6-2 or TRBV6-3 and TRBJ2-7; 9 bases are shared with TRBD2. CDR3 length equals 15 residues. CDR1 is MNHEY, CDR2 SVGEGT, per germline. Trimming removed 6 bases from V and 1 base from J; junction bases left unmatched: 7. CDR3 in DNA: TGTGCCAGCAGCCTTAGCGGGGGCCTTTCCTACGAGCAGTACTTC. It is translated as CASSLSGGLSYEQYF.

The chain carries TRBV5-4 and TRBJ1-2; D is uncertain. CDR1 and CDR2 (germline): SGHNT, YYREEE (reference sequence). V lost 2 bases and J lost 6, with 8 bases in between. The CDR3 is 12 amino acids. The CDR3 region is CASSFLVDGYTF. CDR3 sequence (DNA): TGTGCCAGCAGCTTCTTAGTTGATGGCTACACCTTC.

The V and J genes are TRBV7-2 and TRBJ2-7, with TRBD2 as a possible D gene (7 bases). V lost 5 bases and J lost 7, with 21 bases in between. This CDR3 has 15 residues. Germline V gene data show CDR1 as SGHTA and CDR2 as FQGNSA. CDR3 in amino acids: CASSPKGGSSLEQYF. CDR3 bases: TGTGCCAGCAGCCCCAAGGGGGGGTCCTCCCTAGAGCAGTACTTC.